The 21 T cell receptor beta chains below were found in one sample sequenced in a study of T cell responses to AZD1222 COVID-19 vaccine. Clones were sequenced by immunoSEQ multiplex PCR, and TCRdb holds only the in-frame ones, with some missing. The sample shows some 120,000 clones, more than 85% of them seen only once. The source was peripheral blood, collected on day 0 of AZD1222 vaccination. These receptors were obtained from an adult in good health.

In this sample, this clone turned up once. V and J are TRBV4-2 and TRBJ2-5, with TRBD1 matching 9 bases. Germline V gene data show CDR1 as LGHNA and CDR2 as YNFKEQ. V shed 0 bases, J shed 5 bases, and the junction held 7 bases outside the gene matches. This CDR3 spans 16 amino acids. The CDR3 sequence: CASSQEGTGLFETQYF. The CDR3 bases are TGTGCCAGCAGCCAAGAAGGGACAGGGCTGTTTGAGACCCAGTACTTC.

The CDR3 loop reads CASSSRTGTYNEQFF. CDR3 nucleotide sequence: TGTGCCAGCAGCTCCCGGACAGGCACCTACAATGAGCAGTTCTTC. The chain uses TRBV7-6 and TRBJ2-1, with TRBD1 matching over 7 bases. The ends lost 4 bases at V and 2 bases at J; junction bases unmatched: 5. Germline V gene lookup returns CDR1 SGHVS and CDR2 FNYEAQ. There are 15 residues in the CDR3.

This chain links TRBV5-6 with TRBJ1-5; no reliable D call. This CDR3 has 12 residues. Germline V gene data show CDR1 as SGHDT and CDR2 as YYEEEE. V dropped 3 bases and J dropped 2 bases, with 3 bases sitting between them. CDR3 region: CASSYGNQPQHF. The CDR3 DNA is TGTGCCAGCAGCTACGGCAATCAGCCCCAGCATTTT.

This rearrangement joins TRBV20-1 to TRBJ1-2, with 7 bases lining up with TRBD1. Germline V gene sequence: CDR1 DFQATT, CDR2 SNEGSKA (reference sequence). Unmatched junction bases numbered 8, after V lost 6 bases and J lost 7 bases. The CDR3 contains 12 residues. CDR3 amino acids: CSASTRGVGYTF. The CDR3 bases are TGCAGTGCAAGTACCAGGGGGGTTGGCTACACCTTC.

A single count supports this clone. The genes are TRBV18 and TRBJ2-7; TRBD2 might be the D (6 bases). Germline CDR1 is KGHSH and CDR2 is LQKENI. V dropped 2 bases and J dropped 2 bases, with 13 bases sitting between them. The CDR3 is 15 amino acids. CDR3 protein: CASSPREVRTYEQYF. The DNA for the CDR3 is TGTGCCAGCTCACCAAGGGAGGTAAGAACCTACGAGCAGTACTTC.

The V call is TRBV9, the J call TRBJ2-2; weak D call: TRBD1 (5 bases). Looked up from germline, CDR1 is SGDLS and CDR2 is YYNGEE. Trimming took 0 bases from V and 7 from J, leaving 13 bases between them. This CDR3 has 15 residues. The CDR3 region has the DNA TGTGCCAGCAGCGTAGGGGCAGGGTCGGACGGGGAGCTGTTTTTT. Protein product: CASSVGAGSDGELFF.

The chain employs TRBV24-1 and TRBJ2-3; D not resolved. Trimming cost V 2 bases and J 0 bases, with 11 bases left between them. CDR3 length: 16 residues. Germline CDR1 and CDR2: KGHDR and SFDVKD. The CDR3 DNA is TGTGCCACCAGTGATTATCCCACTTATAGCACAGATACGCAGTATTTT. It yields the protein CATSDYPTYSTDTQYF.

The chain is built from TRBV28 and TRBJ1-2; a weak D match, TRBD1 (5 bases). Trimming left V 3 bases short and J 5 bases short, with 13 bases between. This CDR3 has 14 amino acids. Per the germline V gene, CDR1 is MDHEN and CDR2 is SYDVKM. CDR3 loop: CASSLIRQQYGYTF. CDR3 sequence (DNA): TGTGCCAGCAGTTTGATAAGACAGCAATATGGCTACACCTTC.

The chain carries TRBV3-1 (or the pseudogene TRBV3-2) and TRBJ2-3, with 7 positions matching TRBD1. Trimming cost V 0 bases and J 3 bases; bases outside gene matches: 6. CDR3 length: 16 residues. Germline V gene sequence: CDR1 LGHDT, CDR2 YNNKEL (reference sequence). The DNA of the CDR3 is TGTGCCAGCAGCCAAGATAGAGGGGGCGGTACAGATACGCAGTATTTT. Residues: CASSQDRGGGTDTQYF.

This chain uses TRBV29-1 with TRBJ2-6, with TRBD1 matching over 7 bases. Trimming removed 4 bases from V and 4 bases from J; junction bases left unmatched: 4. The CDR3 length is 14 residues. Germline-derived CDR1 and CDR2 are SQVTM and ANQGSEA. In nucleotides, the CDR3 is TGCAGCGTTGTAGACAGGGCGGGGGCCAACGTCCTGACTTTC. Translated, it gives CSVVDRAGANVLTF.

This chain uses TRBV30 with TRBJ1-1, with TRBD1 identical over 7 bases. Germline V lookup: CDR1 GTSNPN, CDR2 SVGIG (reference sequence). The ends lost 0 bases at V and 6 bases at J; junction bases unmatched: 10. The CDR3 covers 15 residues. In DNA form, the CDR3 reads TGTGCCTGGAGTGTACTGACAGGGACCAGACCTGAAGCTTTCTTT. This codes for CAWSVLTGTRPEAFF.

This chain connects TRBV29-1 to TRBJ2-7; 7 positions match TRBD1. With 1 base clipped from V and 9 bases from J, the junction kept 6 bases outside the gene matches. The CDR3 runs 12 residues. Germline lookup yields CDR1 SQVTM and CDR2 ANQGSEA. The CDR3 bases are TGCAGCGTTGAAGGGTCGACAGGGAGGCAGTACTTC. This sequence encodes CSVEGSTGRQYF.

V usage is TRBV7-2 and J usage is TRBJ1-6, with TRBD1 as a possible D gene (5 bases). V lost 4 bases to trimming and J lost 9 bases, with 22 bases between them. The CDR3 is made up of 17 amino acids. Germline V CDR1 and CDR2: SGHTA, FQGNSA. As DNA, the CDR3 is TGTGCCAGCAGCTCGGGGGGGGTTGGGAGACAGCCTTCACCCCTCCACTTT. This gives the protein CASSSGGVGRQPSPLHF.

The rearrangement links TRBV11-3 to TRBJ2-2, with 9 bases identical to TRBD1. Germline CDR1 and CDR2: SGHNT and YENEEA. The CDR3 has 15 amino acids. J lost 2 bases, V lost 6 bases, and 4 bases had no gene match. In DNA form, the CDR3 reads TGTGCCAGCAGTGTGGGACAGGGAAACACCGGGGAGCTGTTTTTT. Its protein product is CASSVGQGNTGELFF.

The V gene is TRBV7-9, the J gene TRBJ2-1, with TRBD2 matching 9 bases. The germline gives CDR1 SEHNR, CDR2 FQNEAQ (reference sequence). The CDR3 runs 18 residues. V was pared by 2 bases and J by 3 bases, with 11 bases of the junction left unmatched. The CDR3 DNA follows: TGTGCCAGCAGCTTACTAGCGGGGTCCTCCCCAATCTACAATGAGCAGTTCTTC. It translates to CASSLLAGSSPIYNEQFF.

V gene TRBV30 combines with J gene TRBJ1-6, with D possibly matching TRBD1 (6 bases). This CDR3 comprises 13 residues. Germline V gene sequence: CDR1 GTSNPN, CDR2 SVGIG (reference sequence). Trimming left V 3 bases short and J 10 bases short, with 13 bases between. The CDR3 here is CAWRQGLYSPLHF. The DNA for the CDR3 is TGTGCCTGGAGACAGGGTCTTTACTCACCCCTCCACTTT.

As DNA, the CDR3 is TGTGCCAGCAGCTTAGTACAGGGGGCGCTGGGCACTGAAGCTTTCTTT. Translated, it gives CASSLVQGALGTEAFF. This rearrangement joins TRBV11-2 to TRBJ1-1, with 9 bases identical to TRBD1. The CDR3 runs to 16 residues. CDR1 and CDR2 from the germline V gene are SGHAT and FQNNGV. J gave up 4 bases and V 1 base, and 7 bases lay outside the gene matches.

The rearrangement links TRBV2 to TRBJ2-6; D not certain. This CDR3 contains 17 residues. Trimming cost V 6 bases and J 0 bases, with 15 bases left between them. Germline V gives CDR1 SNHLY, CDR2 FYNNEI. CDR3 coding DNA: TGTGCCAGCAGCGGCCGCGAGTCTTTCTCTGGGGCCAACGTCCTGACTTTC. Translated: CASSGRESFSGANVLTF.

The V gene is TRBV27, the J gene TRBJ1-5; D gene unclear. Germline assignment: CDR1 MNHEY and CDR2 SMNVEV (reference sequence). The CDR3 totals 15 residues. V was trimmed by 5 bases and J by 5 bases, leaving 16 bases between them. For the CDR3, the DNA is TGTGCCAGCAGTCCACGTCCTTCCGGGGATCAGCCCCAGCATTTT. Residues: CASSPRPSGDQPQHF.

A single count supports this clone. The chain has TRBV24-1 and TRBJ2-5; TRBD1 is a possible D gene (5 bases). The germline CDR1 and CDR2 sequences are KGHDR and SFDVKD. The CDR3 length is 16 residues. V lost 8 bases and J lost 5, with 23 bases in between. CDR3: CATTLLGQGDPETQYF. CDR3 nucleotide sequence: TGTGCCACCACCCTTTTAGGGCAGGGTGATCCGGAGACCCAGTACTTC.

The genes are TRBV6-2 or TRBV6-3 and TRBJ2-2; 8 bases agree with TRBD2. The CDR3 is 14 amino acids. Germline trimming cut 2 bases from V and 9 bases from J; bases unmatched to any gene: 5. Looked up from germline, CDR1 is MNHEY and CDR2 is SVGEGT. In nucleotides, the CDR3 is TGTGCCAGCAGTTACGGCCGCGGGGGGCGGGAGCTGTTTTTT. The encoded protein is CASSYGRGGRELFF.